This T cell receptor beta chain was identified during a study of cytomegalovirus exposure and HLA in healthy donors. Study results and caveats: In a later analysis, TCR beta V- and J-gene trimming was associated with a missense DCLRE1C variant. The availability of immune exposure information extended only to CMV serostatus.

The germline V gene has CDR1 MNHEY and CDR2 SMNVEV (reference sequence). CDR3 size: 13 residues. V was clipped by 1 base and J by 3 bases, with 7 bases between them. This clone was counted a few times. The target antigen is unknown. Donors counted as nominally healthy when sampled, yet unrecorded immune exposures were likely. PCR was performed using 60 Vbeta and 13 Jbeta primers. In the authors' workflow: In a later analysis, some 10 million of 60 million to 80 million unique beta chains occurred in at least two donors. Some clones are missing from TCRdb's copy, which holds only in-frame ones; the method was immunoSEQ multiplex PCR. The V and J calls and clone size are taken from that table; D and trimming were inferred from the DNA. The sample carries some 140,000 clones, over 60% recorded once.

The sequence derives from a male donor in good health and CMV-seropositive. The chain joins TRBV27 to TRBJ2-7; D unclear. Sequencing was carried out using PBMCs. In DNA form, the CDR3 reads TGTGCCAGCAGTTTATTCCCCTACTACGAGCAGTACTTC. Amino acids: CASSLFPYYEQYF.